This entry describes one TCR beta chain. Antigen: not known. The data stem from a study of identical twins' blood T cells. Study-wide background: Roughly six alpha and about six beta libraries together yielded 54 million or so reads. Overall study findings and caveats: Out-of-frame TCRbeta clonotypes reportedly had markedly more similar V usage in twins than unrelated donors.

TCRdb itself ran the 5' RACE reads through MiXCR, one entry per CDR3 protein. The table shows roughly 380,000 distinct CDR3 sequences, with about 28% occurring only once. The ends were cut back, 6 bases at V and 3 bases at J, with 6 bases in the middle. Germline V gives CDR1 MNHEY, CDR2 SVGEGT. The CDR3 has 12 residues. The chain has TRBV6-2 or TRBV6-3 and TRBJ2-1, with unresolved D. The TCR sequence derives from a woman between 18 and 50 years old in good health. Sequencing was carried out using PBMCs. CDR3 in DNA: TGTGCCAGCAGGGCCTTCTACAATGAGCAGTTCTTC. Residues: CASRAFYNEQFF.